This T cell receptor (beta chain) was observed in a study of blood T cell repertoires in COVID-19. Study as a whole: Material from acute and convalescent COVID-19 was sourced from the United States, Italy and Spain.

The ends were cut back, 4 bases at V and 5 bases at J, with 18 bases in the middle. The CDR3 runs to 15 residues. Looked up from germline, CDR1 is SGHDT and CDR2 is YYEEEE. Generated by immunoSEQ multiplex PCR, the TCRdb table keeps only in-frame clones and is missing some. The repertoire holds 400,000 or so clones, with more than 75% as singletons. The sequenced sample was peripheral blood. The origin of this receptor is a human donor in a cohort sampled during active COVID-19. This chain connects TRBV5-6 to TRBJ1-2, with a weak D call TRBD1 (6 bases). For the CDR3, the DNA is TGTGCCAGCAGCATCCTCAGGGGAGGGTCTTATGGCTACACCTTC. The encoded protein is CASSILRGGSYGYTF.